This T cell receptor beta chain was retrieved from a study of cytomegalovirus exposure and HLA in healthy donors. The PCR employed 60 Vbeta primers together with 13 Jbeta primers. Clones were read by immunoSEQ multiplex PCR, and TCRdb kept only the in-frame ones, dropping some. The sample records over 200,000 clones, 77% being singletons. Germline loops: CDR1 SEHNR, CDR2 FQNEAQ (reference sequence). The V and J ends lost 2 bases and 5 bases respectively, with 12 bases between them. The CDR3 has 15 residues. J is TRBJ1-4 and V is TRBV7-9; D remains unclear. The TCR originated in a woman aged 60-75 years in good health and CMV-seropositive. The sample comprised PBMCs. CDR3 bases: TGTGCCAGCAGCTTAACTATCGGAGGGAATGAAAAACTGTTTTTT. Its protein product is CASSLTIGGNEKLFF.